The entry below gives a single TCR beta chain sequence along with its context. What it binds is not known. These data are taken from a study of cytomegalovirus exposure and HLA in healthy donors. CDR1 LGHNA and CDR2 YSLEER come from the germline V gene. V was shortened by 0 bases and J by 3 bases, with 11 bases between the two germline ends. The CDR3 length is 16 residues. The PCR used 60 Vbeta and 13 Jbeta primers. Repertoires were generated with immunoSEQ multiplex PCR, while TCRdb's copy carries only in-frame clones and drops some. The table has around 120,000 clones, 70% to 80% seen once. Study-wide points: While the bulk of TCR sequences proved rare, some public TCRs turned up in many donors.

This chain links TRBV4-3 with TRBJ1-4; D call uncertain. The sequencing input was PBMCs. This receptor was taken from a man between 18 and 29 years old in good health and CMV-seronegative. Here the CDR3 reads CASSQDGGLANEKLFF. Here the CDR3 DNA reads TGCGCCAGCAGCCAAGATGGCGGGTTAGCTAATGAAAAACTGTTTTTT.